Sequencing of this TCR beta chain was carried out in a study of T cell responses to AZD1222 COVID-19 vaccine. The protocol was immunoSEQ multiplex PCR, while the TCRdb copy is restricted to in-frame clones and leaves out a portion. The profile shows 130,000 to 150,000 clones, 82% of them singletons. Deletions cut 4 bases from V and 0 bases from J, with 13 bases between. The CDR3 runs to 15 residues. The V gene's germline CDR1 is SQVTM and CDR2 ANQGSEA. The chain uses TRBV29-1 and TRBJ1-3; possibly TRBD1 for D (5 bases). The specimen was peripheral blood, collected on day 0 of MenACWY control vaccination. The clonotype originates from an adult in good health. For the CDR3, the DNA is TGCAGCGTTGTTCCCGACAGATCCTCTGGAAACACCATATATTTT. Translated: CSVVPDRSSGNTIYF.